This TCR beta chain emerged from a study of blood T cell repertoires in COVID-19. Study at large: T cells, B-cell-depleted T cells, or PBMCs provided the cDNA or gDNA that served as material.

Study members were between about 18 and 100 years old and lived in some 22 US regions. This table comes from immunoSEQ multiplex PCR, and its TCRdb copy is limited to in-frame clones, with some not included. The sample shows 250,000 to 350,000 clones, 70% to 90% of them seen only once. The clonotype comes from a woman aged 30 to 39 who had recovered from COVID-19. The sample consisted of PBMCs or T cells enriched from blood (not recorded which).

The CDR3 sequence: CASSQDRGEKAFF. The CDR3 bases are TGCGCCAGCAGCCAAGACAGGGGCGAGAAAGCTTTCTTT. The V call is TRBV4-3, the J call TRBJ1-1; D perhaps matches TRBD1 (6 bases). This CDR3 has 13 amino acids. Per the germline V gene, CDR1 is LGHNA and CDR2 is YSLEER. V was clipped by 0 bases and J by 9 bases, with 11 bases between them.